This TCR beta chain was documented in a study of cytomegalovirus exposure and HLA in healthy donors. The overall study: Of all 400 or so donors who were genotyped, roughly 81% belonged to the Caucasian-associated ancestry cluster.

To note about this clone: The antigen remains unidentified.

Germline-derived CDR1 and CDR2 are SEHNR and FQNEAQ (reference sequence). V was clipped by 3 bases and J by 0 bases, with 12 bases between them. CDR3 length: 16 residues. The PCR contained 60 Vbeta and 13 Jbeta primers. Data came from immunoSEQ multiplex PCR; TCRdb stores just in-frame clones and leaves some out. The sample records about 150,000 clones, 66% being singletons. Regarding the study as a whole: Presence/absence analyses rested on an assumption that sequencing depth was roughly uniform across donors.

The receptor was derived from a human donor in good health. Material: PBMCs. The chain carries TRBV7-9 and TRBJ1-5; perhaps TRBD1 as D (5 bases). The DNA for the CDR3 is TGTGCCAGCAGCTTGGGGGGAGTTTCTAGCAATCAGCCCCAGCATTTT. Amino acid sequence: CASSLGGVSSNQPQHF.